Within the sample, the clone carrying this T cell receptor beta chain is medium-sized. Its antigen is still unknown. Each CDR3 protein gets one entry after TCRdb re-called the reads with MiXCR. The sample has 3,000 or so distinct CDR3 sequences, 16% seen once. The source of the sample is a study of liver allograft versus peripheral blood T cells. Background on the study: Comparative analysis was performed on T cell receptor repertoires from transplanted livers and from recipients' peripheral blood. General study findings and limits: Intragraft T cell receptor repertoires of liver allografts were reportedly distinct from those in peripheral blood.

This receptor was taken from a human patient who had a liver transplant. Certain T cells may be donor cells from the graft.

The CDR3 DNA sequence: TGTGCCAGCTCACCACCTGAGGGGGCAAGCCTAGGGCAGTACTTC. It is translated as CASSPPEGASLGQYF. The V and J genes are TRBV18 and TRBJ2-7; 7 bases are shared with TRBD1. V trimming: 0 bases; J trimming: 9 bases; junction bases outside the gene matches: 11. The germline gives CDR1 KGHSH, CDR2 LQKENI. This CDR3 is built from 15 residues.